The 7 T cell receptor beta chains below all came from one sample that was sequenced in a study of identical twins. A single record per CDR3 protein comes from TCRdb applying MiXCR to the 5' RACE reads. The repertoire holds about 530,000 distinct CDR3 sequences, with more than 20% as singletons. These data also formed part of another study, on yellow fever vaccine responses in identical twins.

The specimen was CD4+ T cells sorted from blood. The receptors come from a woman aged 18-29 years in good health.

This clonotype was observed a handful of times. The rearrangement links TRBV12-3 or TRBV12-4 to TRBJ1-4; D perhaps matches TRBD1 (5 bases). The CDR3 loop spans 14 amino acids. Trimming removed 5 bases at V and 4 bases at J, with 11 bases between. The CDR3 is CASSPGGSNEKLFF. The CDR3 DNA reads TGTGCCAGCAGTCCGGGGGGTAGTAATGAAAAACTGTTTTTT.

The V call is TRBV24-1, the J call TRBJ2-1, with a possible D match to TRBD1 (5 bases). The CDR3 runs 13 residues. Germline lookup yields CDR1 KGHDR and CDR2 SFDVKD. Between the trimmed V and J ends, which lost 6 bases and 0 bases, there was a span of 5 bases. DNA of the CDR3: TGTGCCACCAGTCAGGGCTCCTACAATGAGCAGTTCTTC. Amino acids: CATSQGSYNEQFF.

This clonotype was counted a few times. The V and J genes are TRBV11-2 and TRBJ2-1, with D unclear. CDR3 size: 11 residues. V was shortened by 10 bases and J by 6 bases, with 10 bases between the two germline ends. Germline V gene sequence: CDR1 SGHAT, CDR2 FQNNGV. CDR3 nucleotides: TGTGCCACCCGGAGCCCCAATGAGCAGTTCTTC. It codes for CATRSPNEQFF.

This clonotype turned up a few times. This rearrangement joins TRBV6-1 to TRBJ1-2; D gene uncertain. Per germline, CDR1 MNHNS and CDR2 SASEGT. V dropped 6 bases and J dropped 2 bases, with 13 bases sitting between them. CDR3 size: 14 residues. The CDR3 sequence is CASSLSPANYGYTF. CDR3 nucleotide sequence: TGTGCCAGCAGCCTAAGCCCAGCGAACTATGGCTACACCTTC.

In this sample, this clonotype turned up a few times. CDR3 protein: CASSLSGSSNEKLFF. The CDR3 DNA follows: TGCGCCAGCAGTTTGTCCGGCAGTTCTAATGAAAAACTGTTTTTT. This chain connects TRBV5-1 to TRBJ1-4; no clear D. V was trimmed by 5 bases and J by 3 bases, leaving 14 bases between them. Germline-derived CDR1 and CDR2 are SGHRS and YFSETQ. The CDR3 is 15 amino acids.

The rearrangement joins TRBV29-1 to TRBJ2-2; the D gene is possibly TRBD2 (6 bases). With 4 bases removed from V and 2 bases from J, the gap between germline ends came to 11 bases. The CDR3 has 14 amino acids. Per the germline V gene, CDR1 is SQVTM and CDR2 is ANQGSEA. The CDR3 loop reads CSVVGSANTGELFF. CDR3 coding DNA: TGCAGCGTTGTCGGGAGCGCCAACACCGGGGAGCTGTTTTTT.

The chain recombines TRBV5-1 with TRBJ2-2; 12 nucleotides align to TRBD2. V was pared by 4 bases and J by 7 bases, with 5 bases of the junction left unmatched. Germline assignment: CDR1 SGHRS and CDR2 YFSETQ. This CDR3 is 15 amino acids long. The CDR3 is CASSPRLAGDGELFF. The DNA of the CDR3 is TGCGCCAGCAGCCCACGACTAGCGGGAGACGGGGAGCTGTTTTTT.